The clone carrying this T cell receptor beta chain was found once. Its antigen is unknown. These data come from a study of blood T cells in healthy people across ages. The authors ran a second PCR of about 6 to 12 cycles using a sample-barcoded 5' primer and a J-beta primer mix. Each cDNA molecule, via a template-switch adaptor with 12 random nucleotides, was tagged. TCRdb analysed the 5' RACE reads with MiXCR anew, one entry per CDR3 protein. The data contain 920,000 or so distinct CDR3 sequences, under 55% of them singletons. The amount of total RNA extracted per sample was at least 6 micrograms. Trimming took 4 bases from V and 2 from J, leaving 13 bases between them. From germline, CDR1 is SGHDN and CDR2 FVKESK. CDR3 length: 15 residues. Study-wide results and limits: Diversity figures derived from one million T cells were judged to underestimate the true value. Older age went with lower TCR beta diversity per million T cells, in a roughly linear way.

This chain links TRBV14 with TRBJ2-3, with unresolved D. The specimen was blood. The receptor comes from a woman aged 60-75 years in good health. The CDR3 nucleotides are TGTGCCAGCAGCCCTGGCGAGGACCACACAGATACGCAGTATTTT. Residues: CASSPGEDHTDTQYF.